This TCR beta chain emerged from a study of blood T cells in healthy people across ages. Study-wide results and caveats: Strong correlation linked observed beta diversity and percent naive T cells.

The CDR3 runs 16 residues. Deletions cut 0 bases from V and 2 bases from J, with 11 bases between. Germline CDR1 and CDR2: MNHEY and SMNVEV (reference sequence). It was with a sample-barcoded 5' primer and a J-beta primer mix that a second PCR of roughly 7 to 12 cycles was run. Via MiXCR, TCRdb re-called the 5' RACE reads, giving one row per CDR3 protein. This sample yields about 780,000 distinct CDR3 sequences, of which about 45% are seen a single time; 18% belongs to the top ten. As to this clonotype: What it binds is not known.

The source material was blood. The sequence was obtained from a man aged 80 or over in good health. V usage is TRBV27 and J usage is TRBJ2-1, with D tentatively TRBD1 or TRBD2 (5 bases each). The CDR3, as DNA: TGTGCCAGCAGTTTATCCGGGGCTAGCACCTACAATGAGCAGTTCTTC. Its translation: CASSLSGASTYNEQFF.